The next 5 T cell receptor beta chains were all read from a single sample in a study of blood T cell repertoires in COVID-19. The data were produced by immunoSEQ multiplex PCR, yet TCRdb's version contains in-frame clones alone and is incomplete. The profile shows under 250,000 clones, over 80% of them singletons. The sample comprised peripheral blood. The receptors derive from a man aged 30 to 45 who had recovered from COVID-19.

The J gene is TRBJ1-6, the V gene TRBV2; the match to TRBD1 covers 12 bases. Per the germline V gene, CDR1 is SNHLY and CDR2 is FYNNEI. J gave up 8 bases and V 8 bases, and 4 bases lay outside the gene matches. CDR3 length: 14 residues. The CDR3 protein is CASGGDRGHSPLHF. The CDR3 region has the DNA TGTGCCAGCGGGGGGGACAGGGGGCATTCACCCCTCCACTTT.

The rearrangement joins TRBV14 to TRBJ2-3; 10 nucleotides line up with TRBD2. The V segment lost 0 bases and the J segment 3 bases; nucleotides outside the gene matches: 6. CDR1 SGHDN and CDR2 FVKESK come from the germline V gene. The CDR3 has 17 amino acids. This CDR3 is CASSQELAGLGTDTQYF. The DNA for the CDR3 is TGTGCCAGCAGCCAAGAACTAGCGGGGCTGGGGACAGATACGCAGTATTTT.

The chain employs TRBV7-9 and TRBJ2-7; 8 positions agree with TRBD2. V was clipped by 5 bases and J by 0 bases; unmatched bases: 9. The germline gives CDR1 SEHNR, CDR2 FQNEAQ (reference sequence). The CDR3 length is 16 residues. The CDR3 protein is CASSAIAGSGSYEQYF. The CDR3 bases are TGTGCCAGCAGCGCGATAGCGGGGTCTGGCTCCTACGAGCAGTACTTC.

The chain uses TRBV19 and TRBJ1-5; D is unclear. The CDR3 is made up of 15 amino acids. Trimming removed 3 bases at V and 1 base at J, with 10 bases between. The germline V gene encodes CDR1 LNHDA and CDR2 SQIVND (reference sequence). CDR3 sequence (DNA): TGTGCCAGTAGTATCGGGGATTTCAGCAATCAGCCCCAGCATTTT. Translation gives CASSIGDFSNQPQHF.

The gene calls are TRBV6-1 and TRBJ2-7; 8 nucleotides agree with TRBD1. Germline CDR1 and CDR2: MNHNS and SASEGT. J was trimmed by 6 bases and V by 0 bases; bases with no gene match: 1. The CDR3 totals 13 residues. This CDR3 is CASSEATGVEQYV. CDR3 nucleotides: TGTGCCAGCAGTGAAGCGACAGGGGTCGAGCAGTACGTC.